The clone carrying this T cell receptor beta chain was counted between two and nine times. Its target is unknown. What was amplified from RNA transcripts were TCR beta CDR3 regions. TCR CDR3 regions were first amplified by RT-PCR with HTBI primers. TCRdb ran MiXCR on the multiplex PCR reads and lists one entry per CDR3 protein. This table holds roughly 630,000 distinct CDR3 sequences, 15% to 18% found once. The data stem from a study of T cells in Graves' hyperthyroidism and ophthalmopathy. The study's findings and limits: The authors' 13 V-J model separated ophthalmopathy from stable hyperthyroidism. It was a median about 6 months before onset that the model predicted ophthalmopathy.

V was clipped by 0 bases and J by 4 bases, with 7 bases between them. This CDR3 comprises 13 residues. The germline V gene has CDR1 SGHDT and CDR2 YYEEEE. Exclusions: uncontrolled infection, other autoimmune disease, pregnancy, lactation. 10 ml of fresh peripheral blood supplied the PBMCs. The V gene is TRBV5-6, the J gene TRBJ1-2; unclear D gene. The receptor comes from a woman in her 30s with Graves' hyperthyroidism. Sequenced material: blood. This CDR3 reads CASSLAGVYGYTF. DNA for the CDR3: TGTGCCAGCAGCTTGGCGGGCGTCTATGGCTACACCTTC.